These 2 T cell receptor beta chains share one sample of origin, sequenced in a study of T cell clonality in common variable immunodeficiency. Method: immunoSEQ multiplex PCR; TCRdb's copy keeps in-frame clones and lacks some. The sample yields approximately 40,000 clones, without any singletons. The source material was peripheral blood mononuclear cells. These receptor sequences come from a person between 18 and 75 years old in good health.

This clone has ten or more counts. The read ends 3 residues before the CDR3 terminus; that terminus is restored from the germline J gene. The chain joins TRBV5-4 to TRBJ1-2, with TRBD1 as a possible D gene (5 bases). Trimming removed 0 bases at V and 2 bases at J, with 8 bases between. The CDR3 consists of 14 residues. CDR1 and CDR2 from the germline V gene are SGHNT and YYREEE (reference sequence). This CDR3 reads CASSLEAGNYGYTF. The sequenced CDR3 bases are TGTGCCAGCAGCTTGGAAGCAGGGAACTATGGC.

This clone appeared many times. The read comes to an end 3 residues before the CDR3 does, leaving the germline J gene to fill in the end. The chain employs TRBV19 and TRBJ1-2; D gene ambiguous. Germline CDR1 reads LNHDA; CDR2 reads SQIVND (reference sequence). V dropped 2 bases and J dropped 2 bases, with 18 bases sitting between them. This CDR3 has 17 residues. CDR3: CASSIRWAVVLNYGYTF. The CDR3 DNA, read in part, is TGTGCCAGTAGTATAAGATGGGCAGTGGTTCTCAACTATGGC.